This is a list of T cell receptor beta chains from one sample in a study of post-analysis software for immune sequencing data. TCRdb reprocessed the PCR reads via MiXCR and lists one record per CDR3 protein. The sample contains approximately 260,000 distinct CDR3 sequences, 35% to 40% of which appear only once. Sequenced input: blood. The receptors derive from a girl under 18 with multiple sclerosis. CDR3s include the opening cysteine and the closing phenylalanine or tryptophan. Each record gives: CDR3 protein, CDR3 DNA, V gene, clone size, D gene, J gene. The D gene is left open where the match is weak. Size is stated for part of the rows, as once, few or many counts, or as a class when the clone is expanded.

CDR3aa: CASDRAGAGTSGRTDTQYF; CDR3nt: TGCGCCAGCGACCGCGCAGGCGCCGGGACTAGCGGGAGGACAGATACGCAGTATTTT; v_gene: TRBV10-2; abundance: -; d_gene: TRBD2; j_gene: TRBJ2-3
CDR3aa: CSVEGALTAPYNEQFF; CDR3nt: TGCAGCGTTGAAGGGGCCCTGACTGCTCCCTACAATGAGCAGTTCTTC; v_gene: TRBV29-1; abundance: -; d_gene: -; j_gene: TRBJ2-1
CDR3aa: CASRTGGVNIQYF; CDR3nt: TGTGCCAGCAGGACAGGGGGCGTAAACATTCAGTACTTC; v_gene: TRBV6-5; abundance: many; d_gene: TRBD1; j_gene: TRBJ2-4
CDR3aa: CASNPTGSRNQPQHF; CDR3nt: TGTGCCAGCAACCCGACAGGGTCGCGCAATCAGCCCCAGCATTTT; v_gene: TRBV6-5; abundance: many; d_gene: TRBD1; j_gene: TRBJ1-5
CDR3aa: CASSLARRGEAFF; CDR3nt: TGTGCCAGCAGCTTAGCTAGGAGGGGCGAAGCTTTCTTT; v_gene: TRBV7-6; abundance: many; d_gene: -; j_gene: TRBJ1-1
CDR3aa: CASSLTTGNTNYGYTF; CDR3nt: TGCGCCAGCAGCTTAACGACAGGGAACACTAACTATGGCTACACCTTC; v_gene: TRBV5-1; abundance: -; d_gene: TRBD1; j_gene: TRBJ1-2
CDR3aa: CASSPEGAGGYTF; CDR3nt: TGCGCCAGCAGCCCAGAAGGGGCAGGAGGCTACACCTTC; v_gene: TRBV5-1; abundance: many; d_gene: -; j_gene: TRBJ1-2
CDR3aa: CASSLEDRGTDTQYF; CDR3nt: TGCGCCAGCAGCTTGGAGGACAGGGGGACAGATACGCAGTATTTT; v_gene: TRBV5-1; abundance: many; d_gene: TRBD1; j_gene: TRBJ2-3
CDR3aa: CASSNLGLAGVNEQYF; CDR3nt: TGTGCCAGCAGTAACCTGGGACTAGCGGGAGTAAACGAGCAGTACTTC; v_gene: TRBV27; abundance: few; d_gene: TRBD2; j_gene: TRBJ2-7
CDR3aa: CASSLPGGAETQYF; CDR3nt: TGCGCCAGCAGCTTACCAGGGGGCGCAGAGACCCAGTACTTC; v_gene: TRBV5-1; abundance: few; d_gene: TRBD1; j_gene: TRBJ2-5
CDR3aa: CASSEMAGKQYF; CDR3nt: TGTGCCAGCAGTGAAATGGCAGGGAAGCAGTACTTC; v_gene: TRBV6-1; abundance: -; d_gene: -; j_gene: TRBJ2-7
CDR3aa: CASSEWQPNTGELFF; CDR3nt: TGTGCCAGCAGTGAATGGCAGCCGAACACCGGGGAGCTGTTTTTT; v_gene: TRBV2; abundance: once; d_gene: -; j_gene: TRBJ2-2
CDR3aa: CASSSDSTNEKLFF; CDR3nt: TGCGCCAGCAGCTCCGACAGCACCAATGAAAAACTGTTTTTT; v_gene: TRBV5-1; abundance: few; d_gene: -; j_gene: TRBJ1-4